The 5 T cell receptor beta chains reported below all come from one sample, sequenced in a study of cytomegalovirus exposure and HLA in healthy donors. PCR used 60 Vbeta primers and 13 Jbeta primers. Method: immunoSEQ multiplex PCR; TCRdb's copy keeps in-frame clones and lacks some. The sample includes roughly 120,000 clones, 15% of them seen just once. Sequencing used PBMCs. The source is a woman younger than 30 in good health and CMV-seronegative.

The chain couples TRBV18 to TRBJ2-1; D may be TRBD2 (5 bases). The CDR3 runs 14 residues. Trimming shortened V by 3 bases and J by 7 bases, and 13 bases separated the two germline ends. From germline, CDR1 is KGHSH and CDR2 LQKENI. CDR3 nucleotide sequence: TGTGCCAGCTCACCCGCTGGAGGAGGAAATGAGCAGTTCTTC. Amino acids: CASSPAGGGNEQFF.

This chain connects TRBV27 to TRBJ2-7; 7 bases are shared with TRBD2. Trimming cost V 5 bases and J 2 bases; bases outside gene matches: 9. Germline loops: CDR1 MNHEY, CDR2 SMNVEV (reference sequence). There are 15 residues in the CDR3. In DNA, the CDR3 is TGTGCCAGCAGTCCGGGACTAAACGCAGCCTACGAGCAGTACTTC. This gives the protein CASSPGLNAAYEQYF.

This clone was recorded a few times. V usage is TRBV6-5 and J usage is TRBJ1-2, with D perhaps matching TRBD1 (5 bases). Germline V gene data show CDR1 as MNHEY and CDR2 as SVGAGI. The germline V and J ends were trimmed by 2 bases and 8 bases, with 18 bases remaining between them. This CDR3 comprises 15 residues. The CDR3 loop is CASSYDPRGGRGYTF. DNA for the CDR3: TGTGCCAGCAGTTACGACCCGAGGGGAGGGCGAGGCTACACCTTC.

Here the CDR3 DNA reads TGTGCCTGGAGTGTGTCAGTGAACACTGAAGCTTTCTTT. This translates into CAWSVSVNTEAFF. The chain combines TRBV30 with TRBJ1-1, with D unclear. V lost 0 bases, J lost 0 bases, and 5 bases lay in between. The CDR3 covers 13 residues. Germline CDR1 and CDR2: GTSNPN and SVGIG (reference sequence).

This clone was counted a few times. The chain is built from TRBV9 and TRBJ2-7, with D uncertain. In germline, CDR1 is SGDLS, CDR2 YYNGEE. The CDR3 sequence is 12 residues long. V lost 4 bases and J lost 3, with 8 bases in between. The CDR3 DNA follows: TGTGCCAGCAGCTCAAACGGCTACGAGCAGTACTTC. This translates into CASSSNGYEQYF.